Listed here is a single TCR beta chain. The protocol was immunoSEQ multiplex PCR, while the TCRdb copy is restricted to in-frame clones and leaves out a portion. The repertoire holds tens of thousands of clones, with over 85% as singletons. V dropped 2 bases and J dropped 4 bases, with 6 bases sitting between them. This CDR3 is 13 amino acids long. The data derive from a study of control samples from healthy donors and cancer patients. The TCR was taken from a woman between 40 and 55 years old with lung cancer. The chain combines TRBV12-3 or TRBV12-4 with TRBJ1-3, with D unresolved. The sample taken for sequencing was PBMCs. CDR3 residues: CASSLREGNTIYF. Here the CDR3 DNA reads TGTGCCAGCAGTTTAAGGGAGGGAAACACCATATATTTT.